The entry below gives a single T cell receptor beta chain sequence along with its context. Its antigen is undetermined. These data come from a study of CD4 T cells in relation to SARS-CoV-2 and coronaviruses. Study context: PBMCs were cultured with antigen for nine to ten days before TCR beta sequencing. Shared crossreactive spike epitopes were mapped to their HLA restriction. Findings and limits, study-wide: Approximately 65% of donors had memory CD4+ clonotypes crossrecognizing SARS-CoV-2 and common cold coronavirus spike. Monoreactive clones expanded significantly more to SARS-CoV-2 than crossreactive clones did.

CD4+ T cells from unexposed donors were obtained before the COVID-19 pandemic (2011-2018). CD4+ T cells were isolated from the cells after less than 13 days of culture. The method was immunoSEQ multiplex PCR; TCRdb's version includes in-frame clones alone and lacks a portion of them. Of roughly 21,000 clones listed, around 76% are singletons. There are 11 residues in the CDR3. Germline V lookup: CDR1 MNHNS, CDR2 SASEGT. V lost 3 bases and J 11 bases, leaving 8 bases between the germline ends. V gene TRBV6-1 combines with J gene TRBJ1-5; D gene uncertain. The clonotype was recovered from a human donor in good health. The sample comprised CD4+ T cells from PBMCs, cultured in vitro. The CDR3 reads CASSDGFSQHF. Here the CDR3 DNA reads TGTGCCAGCAGTGACGGTTTTTCCCAGCATTTT.